Each of the 25 T cell receptor beta chains below was sequenced from the same sample in a study of vaccination and CD4 T cells after COVID-19. Their antigen targets remain unknown. Treatment here: roughly 11-day PBMC culture with coronavirus spike peptide pools or control peptides (ViraFEST assay). The Oncomine TCR Beta short-read assay generated sequence data from the DNA of cultured CD4+ T cells. One entry per CDR3 protein results from TCRdb running MiXCR on the PCR reads. The sample lists around 5,000 distinct CDR3 sequences; over 65% were seen once. Sequences were obtained from CD4+ T cells from blood, cultured in vitro. The receptor set was obtained from a human donor who had recovered from COVID-19.

V and J are TRBV7-2 and TRBJ1-1; no definite D call. Germline lookup yields CDR1 SGHTA and CDR2 FQGNSA. There are 13 residues in the CDR3. V dropped 1 base and J dropped 1 base, with 4 bases sitting between them. This CDR3 reads CASSLVWNTEAFF. CDR3 sequence (DNA): TGTGCCAGCAGCTTAGTATGGAACACTGAAGCTTTCTTT.

This chain links TRBV6-1 with TRBJ1-5; 7 bases are shared with TRBD1. The CDR3 loop spans 14 amino acids. The V gene's germline CDR1 is MNHNS and CDR2 SASEGT. V was clipped by 5 bases and J by 1 base; unmatched bases: 2. The chain's CDR3 is CASSPDRSNQPQHF. The CDR3 DNA is TGTGCCAGCAGTCCGGACAGGAGCAATCAGCCCCAGCATTTT.

This sequence joins TRBV10-3 and TRBJ2-7; 10 bases agree with TRBD1. The CDR3 extends over 14 amino acids. The germline V gene encodes CDR1 ENHRY and CDR2 SYGVKD. J was trimmed by 3 bases and V by 10 bases; bases with no gene match: 9. CDR3 nucleotide sequence: TGTGCCACCTCCGGGACAGGGGCTCTCTACGAGCAGTACTTC. It is translated as CATSGTGALYEQYF.

This clonotype rates as large. J is TRBJ1-6 and V is TRBV12-3 or TRBV12-4; D gene ambiguous. V was shortened by 3 bases and J by 10 bases, with 13 bases between the two germline ends. This CDR3 has 14 amino acids. The CDR3, as DNA: TGTGCCAGCAGTTTTTCGGGGTTTCAGTCACCCCTCCACTTT. Protein: CASSFSGFQSPLHF.

The chain links TRBV7-3 to TRBJ2-2; possible D gene TRBD1, 5 bases. CDR1 SGHTA and CDR2 FQGTGA come from the germline V gene. The CDR3 spans 16 residues. Trimming left V 4 bases short and J 3 bases short, with 15 bases between. CDR3 DNA sequence: TGTGCCAGCAGCTCCATGACAGACGCACACACCGGGGAGCTGTTTTTT. It is translated as CASSSMTDAHTGELFF.

V gene TRBV28 combines with J gene TRBJ1-2; D not resolved. Germline V gene data show CDR1 as MDHEN and CDR2 as SYDVKM. The CDR3 has 13 residues. V was trimmed by 8 bases and J by 1 base, leaving 11 bases between them. The DNA for the CDR3 is TGTGCCAGCTCCCTAGACTTTAACTATGGCTACACCTTC. This encodes CASSLDFNYGYTF.

This clonotype has more than one count but fewer than ten. The chain uses TRBV20-1 and TRBJ1-2; 7 nucleotides match TRBD1. The CDR3 is 14 amino acids. Germline CDR1 is DFQATT and CDR2 is SNEGSKA (reference sequence). V shed 1 base, J shed 6 bases, and the junction held 8 bases outside the gene matches. CDR3 in DNA: TGCAGTGCTAGAGTGTACAGGGGTCCGAATGGCTACACCTTC. Translated: CSARVYRGPNGYTF.

The chain links TRBV21-1 to TRBJ1-1. TRBV21-1 is reported as a pseudogene. The CDR3 has 13 residues. The CDR3 DNA is TGTGCCAGCAGCAAAAGGGACGGGAGCCTCGCTTTCTTT. Translated: CASSKRDGSLAFF.

V and J are TRBV9 and TRBJ1-1; D is unclear. Germline values: CDR1 SGDLS, CDR2 YYNGEE. V lost 0 bases, J lost 8 bases, and 11 bases lay in between. The CDR3 covers 13 residues. In DNA, the CDR3 is TGTGCCAGCAGCGTAGAAAGCGTCCGGGAAGCTTTCTTT. It codes for CASSVESVREAFF.

J is TRBJ1-3 and V is TRBV6-1; no clear D gene. V dropped 6 bases and J dropped 0 bases, with 12 bases sitting between them. This CDR3 contains 15 residues. Germline CDR1 and CDR2: MNHNS and SASEGT. The CDR3 region is CASRSTRDSGNTIYF. In nucleotides, the CDR3 is TGTGCCAGCAGATCTACACGGGACTCTGGAAACACCATATATTTT.

This clonotype appeared once. This chain joins TRBV10-3 and TRBJ1-6; D perhaps matches TRBD1 (6 bases). This CDR3 contains 18 residues. Germline lookup yields CDR1 ENHRY and CDR2 SYGVKD. The V and J ends lost 3 bases and 2 bases respectively, with 17 bases between them. CDR3 nucleotides: TGTGCCATCAGTGATTTCGGGGGGCCCGGCACCTATAATTCACCCCTCCACTTT. This encodes CAISDFGGPGTYNSPLHF.

V usage is TRBV19 and J usage is TRBJ1-5, with D possibly matching TRBD1 (5 bases). CDR3 length equals 14 residues. Between the trimmed V and J ends, which lost 1 base and 7 bases, there was a span of 11 bases. CDR1 and CDR2 (germline): LNHDA, SQIVND (reference sequence). DNA for the CDR3: TGTGCCAGTAGTATAGGGTTTGCAGGGCAGCCCCAGCATTTT. It specifies CASSIGFAGQPQHF.

This clonotype is a singleton in its sample. The V and J genes are TRBV6-5 and TRBJ1-2, with 7 bases that match TRBD1. This CDR3 has 14 residues. Per germline, CDR1 MNHEY and CDR2 SVGAGI. Unmatched junction bases numbered 7, after V lost 2 bases and J lost 7 bases. The CDR3: CASSYLSTGTGYTF. The CDR3 coding sequence is TGTGCCAGCAGTTACCTATCGACAGGGACTGGCTACACCTTC.

V is TRBV7-9 and J is TRBJ1-2; no clear D. This CDR3 contains 14 residues. Per germline, CDR1 SEHNR and CDR2 FQNEAQ (reference sequence). V was shortened by 5 bases and J by 0 bases, with 10 bases between the two germline ends. Here the CDR3 reads CASSPSGANYGYTF. The CDR3 DNA reads as TGTGCCAGCAGCCCGTCGGGTGCTAACTATGGCTACACCTTC.

In the case of this clonotype: The germline gene is not matched at one end of the junction; a read error may be the cause. The chain uses TRBV6-5 and TRBJ1-6, with 8 bases identical to TRBD1. Germline CDR1 MNHEY, CDR2 SVGAGI. The CDR3 contains 16 residues. Written as DNA, the CDR3 is TGTGCCAGCAGTTACACCGGCAGGGGGCGCGATTCGCCCCTCCACTTT. It encodes CASSYTGRGRDSPLHF.

J is TRBJ2-7 and V is TRBV20-1, with 10 bases identical to TRBD1. The CDR3 totals 14 residues. Unmatched junction bases numbered 6, after V lost 3 bases and J lost 4 bases. CDR1 DFQATT and CDR2 SNEGSKA come from the germline V gene (reference sequence). DNA for the CDR3: TGCAGTGCTAGTCGGACAGGGGGTGTTTACGAGCAGTACTTC. Translated, it gives CSASRTGGVYEQYF.

The chain uses TRBV7-9 and TRBJ1-6, with 7 bases aligning to TRBD1. Per germline, CDR1 SEHNR and CDR2 FQNEAQ (reference sequence). V trimming: 2 bases; J trimming: 7 bases; junction bases outside the gene matches: 11. This CDR3 has 17 amino acids. The CDR3 here is CASSLRGLGQTNSPLHF. The DNA of the CDR3 is TGTGCCAGCAGCTTAAGGGGGCTGGGACAGACCAATTCACCCCTCCACTTT.

The V gene is TRBV7-3, the J gene TRBJ1-2; TRBD1 matches at 10 bases. Germline assignment: CDR1 SGHTA and CDR2 FQGTGA. V lost 5 bases, J lost 12 bases, and 15 bases stayed unmatched. This CDR3 is built from 15 residues. The CDR3 DNA is TGTGCCAGCAGCCCTCACCCTGGACAGGGGGGAAGGGACACCTTC. Translated, it gives CASSPHPGQGGRDTF.

The rearrangement links TRBV30 to TRBJ1-5; TRBD1 matches at 9 bases. Looked up from germline, CDR1 is GTSNPN and CDR2 is SVGIG (reference sequence). Trimming cost V 5 bases and J 5 bases; bases outside gene matches: 4. The CDR3 is made up of 13 amino acids. The CDR3 region has the DNA TGTGCCTGGCAGGACAGGGGATATCAGCCCCAGCATTTT. This codes for CAWQDRGYQPQHF.

V gene TRBV28 combines with J gene TRBJ1-6; a possible D gene is TRBD1 (6 bases). The CDR3 sequence is 16 residues long. CDR1 is MDHEN and CDR2 is SYDVKM in the germline V gene. The germline V and J ends were trimmed by 3 bases and 9 bases, with 18 bases remaining between them. CDR3 region: CASSFLSRTVGSPLHF. The DNA for the CDR3 is TGTGCCAGCAGTTTCCTATCTAGGACAGTGGGTTCACCCCTCCACTTT.

The chain uses TRBV6-1 and TRBJ1-2; tentatively, D is TRBD1 (6 bases). This CDR3 has 16 amino acids. Trimming shortened V by 5 bases and J by 0 bases, and 16 bases separated the two germline ends. Germline loops: CDR1 MNHNS, CDR2 SASEGT. The CDR3 sequence: CASSRKQGRANYGYTF. CDR3 nucleotides: TGTGCCAGCAGTAGAAAACAGGGCCGAGCTAACTATGGCTACACCTTC.

This rearrangement joins TRBV27 to TRBJ1-1; D gene unclear. The germline CDR1 and CDR2 sequences are MNHEY and SMNVEV (reference sequence). Trimming stripped 5 bases from V and 1 base from J, with 14 bases between. This CDR3 spans 15 amino acids. CDR3 region: CASSPGTAQNTEAFF. The CDR3 region has the DNA TGTGCCAGCAGTCCAGGTACAGCCCAGAACACTGAAGCTTTCTTT.

The chain joins TRBV12-3 or TRBV12-4 to TRBJ1-2; the D is unclear. CDR3 length equals 13 residues. Trimming removed 2 bases at V and 6 bases at J, with 10 bases between. The CDR3 here is CASSLSEEDGYTF. The CDR3 coding sequence is TGTGCCAGCAGTTTATCGGAAGAAGATGGCTACACCTTC.

V is TRBV10-3 and J is TRBJ2-6; possible D gene TRBD1, 6 bases. Germline lookup yields CDR1 ENHRY and CDR2 SYGVKD. V was shortened by 4 bases and J by 4 bases, with 11 bases between the two germline ends. The CDR3 is made up of 15 amino acids. For the CDR3, the DNA is TGTGCCATCAGTGCGACAGGCACCGGGGCCAACGTCCTGACTTTC. This codes for CAISATGTGANVLTF.

The rearrangement joins TRBV20-1 to TRBJ1-4; D remains ambiguous. CDR1 and CDR2 from the germline V gene are DFQATT and SNEGSKA (reference sequence). V was shortened by 4 bases and J by 10 bases, with 16 bases between the two germline ends. This CDR3 is 13 amino acids long. The chain's CDR3 is CSATPRAVGKLFF. In DNA form, the CDR3 reads TGCAGTGCTACCCCCCGGGCAGTGGGAAAACTGTTTTTT.